This TCR beta chain was obtained from a study of tumor-infiltrating lymphocytes in primary liver carcinoma. Whole-study results and caveats: Less overlap was seen in tumor-adjacent and tumor-blood pairs than in tumor region pairs. It was in tumors, not blood, that the top-250-clone fraction was significantly higher (p = 0.039).

With a constant-region primer, TCR beta cDNA was made from around 520 ng of total RNA. Three rounds of nested multiplex PCR with slightly modified ARM-PCR produced TCR beta libraries. TRBV1-TRBV30 forward primers paired with a C-beta reverse primer drove the first two PCR rounds, 10 cycles each. From the multiplex PCR reads, TCRdb called clonotypes with MiXCR, one entry per CDR3 protein. This table has 330,000 or so distinct CDR3 sequences, about two thirds appearing once. Germline CDR1 is ENHRY and CDR2 is SYGVKD. The CDR3 sequence is 12 residues long. The study extracted blood RNA from unsorted whole blood and also extracted germline DNA. Collected before surgery were roughly 3.9 milliliters of peripheral blood. This clonotype was detected only once. The antigen remains unidentified. This may be a read error: a much more frequent sequence differs by one nucleotide.

The V and J genes are TRBV10-3 and TRBJ2-2; unclear D gene. The TCR was taken from a man in his forties or fifties with primary liver carcinoma and hepatitis B virus infection. Sequencing was carried out using peripheral blood. CDR3 DNA sequence: TGTGCCTTCAGTGAGTCTACGAGGGAGCTGTTTTTT. Encoded protein: CAFSESTRELFF.